The source of this T cell receptor (beta chain) is a study of T cell responses to AZD1222 COVID-19 vaccine (TCRdb year 2021). Broadly, across the study: AZD1222 recipients whose second dose came at about 4 weeks and those whose second dose came at about 12 weeks were combined into one group, since spike-specific TCR depth and breadth did not differ between the two schedules. TCR sequencing was performed for 230 to 250 trial participants, of whom about 200 were given two doses of AZD1222 and about 25 were given two doses of MenACWY control vaccine. Trial participants were enrolled by age into subgroups of 18-55, 56-69 and 70-plus years, and around 150, 28 and 57 TCR-sequenced participants, respectively, were included in these subgroups.

The CDR3 starts with the cysteine, ends with the phenylalanine, and has 14 residues. Of all the DNA, just the CDR3 is kept, 42 bases in frame from base 1. V lost 3 bases and J lost 2 bases; the stretch between them is 9 bases long. As encoded in the germline V gene, CDR1 is LGHNA while CDR2 is YNFKEQ. On this clone: Its antigen is not yet known. Base qualities are not recorded, but no much larger clone differs from it by a single base.

What the time point label conveys for this sample: baseline before first vaccination. Vaccinee samples came from UK trials COV001 and COV002, including a single-blind randomized controlled phase 2/3 trial of AZD1222 (ChAdOx1 nCoV-19) in healthy adults. For TCRbeta chain sequencing, PBMC samples were collected from trial participants at day 0 and at day 28 after the second dose. The CDR3 regions of human TCRbeta chains were analyzed by immunosequencing. Per the authors' processing: Repertoire TCRs were matched against a reference library of SARS-CoV-2-specific TCRs generated with the MIRA antigen-specificity platform. Breadth meant the fraction of unique TCRs that were SARS-CoV-2-associated, whereas depth meant the fraction of total T cells that were SARS-CoV-2-associated. Using the MIRA data, each spike-specific TCR was mapped to the spike region that the TCR reacts to and placed in a CD4 or CD8 class. Log10-transformed breadth and depth values were compared by one-way ANOVA with Sidak's multiple comparisons tests. TCRdb retrieved this table from immuneACCESS and kept in-frame rearrangements only. Not all clones are present; in checked studies, unresolved V genes account for under half, and no reason is known for the remainder. V and J calls and clone size come straight from that table; D and trimming were deduced from the DNA. The sample table contains approximately 160,000 clones; only one count was recorded for approximately 93% of them. The ten biggest clones cover around 0.96% of the sample.

General findings and caveats noted by the study authors: After two AZD1222 doses, both the breadth and the depth of spike-specific TCRs were significantly higher than at day 0 and than in MenACWY recipients. Because no day 14 peak-response samples were available, repertoires were characterized only after the peak T cell response. Participants were mostly white British, with more females than males. The authors suggested clonal diversity may have been underestimated. Only a handful of AZD1222 recipients were SARS-CoV-2 seropositive at baseline, limiting conclusions about previously exposed vaccinees. The 56-69-year group was small, and its depth increase did not reach significance, likely because of low power. The vaccine-associated CD4 TCRs covered the entire spike protein, and the dominant responses fell in regions 160-218 and 743-854. Nearly half of unique spike-specific TCRs reportedly recognized epitopes outside regions mutated in the B.1.351 and B.1.1.7 variants.

The TCR sequence derives from an adult in good health. Specimen: peripheral blood, collected on day 0 of AZD1222 vaccination. The chain was built from TRBV4-2 and TRBJ2-3; a tentative D match to TRBD2 spans 6 bases. The nucleotides are TGTGCCAGCAGCCAGGGGGGATACACAGATACGCAGTATTTT. Its protein is CASSQGGYTDTQYF.